This T cell receptor (beta chain) was recorded in a study of OX40 agonist ivuxolimab in advanced cancers. Study information: People in dose escalation had one of these cancers: hepatocellular carcinoma, melanoma, renal cell or head and neck cancer. Study-wide points: Both blood CD4+ and CD8+ T cells showed clonal growth by week 6 at 0.1 to 3.0 mg/kg.

With regard to this clone: What it recognizes is unknown.

TCRdb's table, derived via immunoSEQ multiplex PCR, lists solely in-frame clones and lacks some. The table includes roughly 92,000 clones, around nine tenths detected once. This CDR3 contains 13 residues. The ends were cut back, 0 bases at V and 5 bases at J, with 5 bases in the middle. Germline V lookup: CDR1 ENHRY, CDR2 SYGVKD. The chain links TRBV10-3 to TRBJ1-5; D uncertain. Material: CD4+ or CD8+ T cells sorted from blood, obtained in a trial of the OX40 agonist ivuxolimab. This TCR was recovered from an adult with an advanced solid tumor such as melanoma, head and neck, liver or kidney cancer. Written as DNA, the CDR3 is TGTGCCATCAGTGAGTCTAGGGATCAGCCCCAGCATTTT. Translated: CAISESRDQPQHF.